Listed below are T cell receptor beta chains from one sample, sequenced in a study of cytomegalovirus exposure and HLA in healthy donors. Sequenced by immunoSEQ multiplex PCR; TCRdb stores in-frame clones only, minus some. Here the sample spans some 100,000 clones, approximately 80% being singletons. Specimen: PBMCs. These receptors all stem from a woman aged 18-29 years in good health and CMV-seronegative. Each CDR3 is given with its conserved first and last residue. D genes are given only for firm matches. Clone size, where shown, is once, few, many, or a class for clones that have expanded.

D	V	size	J	DNA	CDR3
-	TRBV10-2	-	TRBJ1-5	TGCGCCAGCAGTGAGGTCGGGAATCAGCCCCAGCATTTT	CASSEVGNQPQHF
-	TRBV27	-	TRBJ2-7	TGTGCCAGCAGTTTACGGCGGGCTGCCTACGAGCAGTACTTC	CASSLRRAAYEQYF
TRBD2	TRBV5-4	-	TRBJ2-1	TGTGCCAGCAGCTTGGATCTGGAGGGAGGGTCCTATGAGCAGTTCTTC	CASSLDLEGGSYEQFF
TRBD2	TRBV6-5	-	TRBJ2-1	TGTGCCAGCAGTTATGGACTAGCGGGCCAGGTCAATGAGCAGTTCTTC	CASSYGLAGQVNEQFF
-	TRBV13	few	TRBJ1-3	TGTGCCAGCAGCTTAGGACTCGGGGGAAACACCATATATTTT	CASSLGLGGNTIYF
TRBD1	TRBV29-1	once	TRBJ1-2	TGCAGCGCGAAAAGACAGGGGCAAGGCTACACCTTC	CSAKRQGQGYTF
-	TRBV19	-	TRBJ2-1	TGTGCCAGTAGTATCTCTTCTAGCCTATTCAATGAGCAGTTCTTC	CASSISSSLFNEQFF
-	TRBV7-2	-	TRBJ2-3	TGTGCCAGCAGCTTAGAGGGAGGTTTAACAGATACGCAGTATTTT	CASSLEGGLTDTQYF
TRBD1	TRBV30	once	TRBJ2-3	TGTGCTCGAACTAGGGACAGGGCCGGAGATACGCAGTATTTT	CARTRDRAGDTQYF
-	TRBV28	once	TRBJ1-1	TGTGCCATCAGGGCAGGGGTGAACACTGAAGCTTTCTTT	CAIRAGVNTEAFF
-	TRBV28	-	TRBJ1-4	TGTGCCAGCAGTCCGAGGACAGCTGGAGCTAATGAAAAACTGTTTTTT	CASSPRTAGANEKLFF
-	TRBV11-2	-	TRBJ1-5	TGTGCCAGCAGCCGACAGCAAAATCAGCCCCAGCATTTT	CASSRQQNQPQHF
TRBD1	TRBV7-2	-	TRBJ1-2	TGTGCCAGCAGCTTAGGGGGGGACAGGGGGCTTGGCTACACCTTC	CASSLGGDRGLGYTF
TRBD2	TRBV7-3	-	TRBJ2-1	TGTGCCAGCAGCTTAATAGCGGGGGGTTACAATGAGCAGTTCTTC	CASSLIAGGYNEQFF
-	TRBV2	-	TRBJ1-4	TGTGCCAGCAGTGTGGAAGTAGGGGCGTTAAGGGAAAAACTGTTTTTT	CASSVEVGALREKLFF
-	TRBV6-1	-	TRBJ1-6	TGTGCCAGCAGTGGGGCAGAGGGGACAATCTATAATTCACCCCTCCACTTT	CASSGAEGTIYNSPLHF
TRBD2	TRBV4-1	-	TRBJ2-4	TGCGCCAGCAGCCAAGCTATAGCGGGAGAGAGGAACATTCAGTACTTC	CASSQAIAGERNIQYF
TRBD1	TRBV14	once	TRBJ2-5	TGTGCCAGCAGCCAAATTTTAGGACAGGGCGGCGAGGAGACCCAGTACTTC	CASSQILGQGGEETQYF
TRBD2	TRBV9	once	TRBJ2-7	TGTGCCAGCAGCGTTCGGGACTACAACTACGAGCAGTACTTC	CASSVRDYNYEQYF
TRBD2	TRBV30	once	TRBJ2-7	TGTGCCGGCGGGAGGGTAGGCGAGCAGTACTTC	CAGGRVGEQYF
TRBD1	TRBV4-1	-	TRBJ1-6	TGCGCCAGCAGCCCACCACAGGGGGCGGACTCCATTAAATCACCCCTCCACTTT	CASSPPQGADSIKSPLHF
-	TRBV5-1	-	TRBJ1-1	TGCGCCAGCAGCTCGTGGGGCAGTAGAAACACTGAAGCTTTCTTT	CASSSWGSRNTEAFF
TRBD1	TRBV7-2	-	TRBJ1-3	TGTGCCAGCAGATATGGACAGGGGAACTCTGGAAACACCATATATTTT	CASRYGQGNSGNTIYF
TRBD2	TRBV28	-	TRBJ2-7	TGTGCCTCACTGGATGGCGGGAGGTACTCCTACGAGCAGTACTTC	CASLDGGRYSYEQYF
-	TRBV4-3	-	TRBJ2-5	TGCGCCAGCAGCCAAGATCGAAGGGGGACCCAGTACTTC	CASSQDRRGTQYF
-	TRBV6-1	-	TRBJ1-5	TGTGCCAGCAGCAATCTCCAGGGCAATCAGCCCCAGCATTTT	CASSNLQGNQPQHF
TRBD2	TRBV30	-	TRBJ2-2	TGTGCCTGGGCTTGGGGGGGCACCGGGGAGCTGTTTTTT	CAWAWGGTGELFF
-	TRBV5-1	-	TRBJ2-7	TGCGCCAGCAGCCTGGTAGGGGCCGACGAGCAGTACTTC	CASSLVGADEQYF
TRBD1	TRBV7-6	few	TRBJ2-3	TGTGCCAGCAGCTTGAACGACAGGGCATCACCAGATACGCAGTATTTT	CASSLNDRASPDTQYF
-	TRBV27	-	TRBJ1-1	TGTGCCAGCTCCAAGGGGCGGGGTAATGAAGCTTTCTTT	CASSKGRGNEAFF